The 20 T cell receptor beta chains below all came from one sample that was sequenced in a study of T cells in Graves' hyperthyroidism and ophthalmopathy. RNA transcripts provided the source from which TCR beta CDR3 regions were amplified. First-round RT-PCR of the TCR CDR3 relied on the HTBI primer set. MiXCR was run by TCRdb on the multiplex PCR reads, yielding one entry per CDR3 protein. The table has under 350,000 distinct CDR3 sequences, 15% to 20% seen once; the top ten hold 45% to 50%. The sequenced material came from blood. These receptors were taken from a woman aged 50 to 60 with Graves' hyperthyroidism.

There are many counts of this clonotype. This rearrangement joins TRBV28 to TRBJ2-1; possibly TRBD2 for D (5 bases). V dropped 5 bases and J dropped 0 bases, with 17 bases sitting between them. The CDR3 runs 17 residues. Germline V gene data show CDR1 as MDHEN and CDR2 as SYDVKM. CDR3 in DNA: TGTGCCAGCAGTCCTCACATCACTAGACTCTCCTACAATGAGCAGTTCTTC. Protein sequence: CASSPHITRLSYNEQFF.

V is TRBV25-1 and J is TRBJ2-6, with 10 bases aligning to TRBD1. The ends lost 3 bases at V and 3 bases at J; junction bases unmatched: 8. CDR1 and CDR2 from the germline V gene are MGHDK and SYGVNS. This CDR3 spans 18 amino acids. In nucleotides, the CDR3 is TGTGCCAGCAGTGATGGGACAGGGGACCGTCGTGGGGCCAACGTCCTGACTTTC. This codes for CASSDGTGDRRGANVLTF.

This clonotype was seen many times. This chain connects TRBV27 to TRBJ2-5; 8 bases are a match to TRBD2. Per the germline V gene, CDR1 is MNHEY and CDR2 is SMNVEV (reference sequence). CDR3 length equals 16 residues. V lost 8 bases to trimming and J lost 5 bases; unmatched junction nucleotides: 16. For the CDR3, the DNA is TGTGCCAGCCGTTCTGACGGGGGGGCGAGATTCGAGACCCAGTACTTC. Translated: CASRSDGGARFETQYF.

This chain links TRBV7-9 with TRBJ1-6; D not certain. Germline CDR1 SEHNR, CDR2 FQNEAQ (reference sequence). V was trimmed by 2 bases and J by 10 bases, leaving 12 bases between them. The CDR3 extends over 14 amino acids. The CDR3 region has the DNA TGTGCCAGCAGCTTATCAGGTCTGGGGTCACCCCTCCACTTT. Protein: CASSLSGLGSPLHF.

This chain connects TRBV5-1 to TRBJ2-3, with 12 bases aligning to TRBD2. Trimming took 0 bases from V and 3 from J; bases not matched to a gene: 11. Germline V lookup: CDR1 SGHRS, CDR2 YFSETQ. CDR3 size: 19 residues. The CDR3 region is CASSLVASGGAFTTDTQYF. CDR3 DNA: TGCGCCAGCAGCTTGGTGGCTAGCGGGGGGGCGTTTACGACAGATACGCAGTATTTT.

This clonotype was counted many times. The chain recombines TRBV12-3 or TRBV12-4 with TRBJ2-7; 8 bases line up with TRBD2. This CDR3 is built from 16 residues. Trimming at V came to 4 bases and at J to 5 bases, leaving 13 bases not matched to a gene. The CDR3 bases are TGTGCCAGCAGTTACCACAGCGGGAGTATGTACAACGAGCAGTACTTC. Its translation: CASSYHSGSMYNEQYF.

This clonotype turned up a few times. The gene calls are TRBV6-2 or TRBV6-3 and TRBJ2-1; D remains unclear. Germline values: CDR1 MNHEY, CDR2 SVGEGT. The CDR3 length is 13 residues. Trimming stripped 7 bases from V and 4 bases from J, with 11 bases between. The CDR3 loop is CASISLGYNEQFF. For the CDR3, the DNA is TGTGCCAGCATCAGCCTTGGGTACAATGAGCAGTTCTTC.

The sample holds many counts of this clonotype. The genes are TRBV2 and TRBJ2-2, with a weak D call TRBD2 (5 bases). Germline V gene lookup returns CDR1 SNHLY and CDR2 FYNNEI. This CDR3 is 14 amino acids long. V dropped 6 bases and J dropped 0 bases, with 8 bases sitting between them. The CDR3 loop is CASRTGTNTGELFF. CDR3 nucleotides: TGTGCCAGCAGGACCGGGACGAACACCGGGGAGCTGTTTTTT.

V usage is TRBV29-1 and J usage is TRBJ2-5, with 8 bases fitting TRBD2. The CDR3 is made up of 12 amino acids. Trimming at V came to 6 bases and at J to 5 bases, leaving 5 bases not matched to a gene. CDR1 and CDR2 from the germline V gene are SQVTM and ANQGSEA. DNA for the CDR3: TGCAGCGTCAGCGGGGGCGCGGAGACCCAGTACTTC. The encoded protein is CSVSGGAETQYF.

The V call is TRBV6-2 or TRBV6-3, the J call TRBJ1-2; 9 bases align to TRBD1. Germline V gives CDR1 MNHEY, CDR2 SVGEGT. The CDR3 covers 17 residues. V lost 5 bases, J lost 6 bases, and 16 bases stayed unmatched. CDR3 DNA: TGTGCCAGCAGTGACACCCTGATCGGACAGGGGACAGATGGCTACACCTTC. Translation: CASSDTLIGQGTDGYTF.

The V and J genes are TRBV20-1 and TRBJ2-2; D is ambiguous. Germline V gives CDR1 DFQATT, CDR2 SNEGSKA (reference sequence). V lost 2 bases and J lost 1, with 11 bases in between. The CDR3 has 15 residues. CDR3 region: CSARRANKNTGELFF. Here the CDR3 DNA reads TGCAGTGCTAGACGGGCTAATAAGAACACCGGGGAGCTGTTTTTT.

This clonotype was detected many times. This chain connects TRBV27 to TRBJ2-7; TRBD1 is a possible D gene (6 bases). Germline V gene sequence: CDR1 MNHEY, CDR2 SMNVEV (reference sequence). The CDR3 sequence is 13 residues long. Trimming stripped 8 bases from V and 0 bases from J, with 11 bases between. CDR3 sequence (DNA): TGTGCCAGCCGAAAGACAGGCTCCTACGAGCAGTACTTC. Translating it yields CASRKTGSYEQYF.

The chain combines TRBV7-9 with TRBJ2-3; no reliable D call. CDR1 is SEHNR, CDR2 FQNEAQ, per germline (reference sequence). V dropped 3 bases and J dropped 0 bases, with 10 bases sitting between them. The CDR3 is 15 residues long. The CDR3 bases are TGTGCCAGCAGCTTCGGCGGATACAGCACAGATACGCAGTATTTT. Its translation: CASSFGGYSTDTQYF.

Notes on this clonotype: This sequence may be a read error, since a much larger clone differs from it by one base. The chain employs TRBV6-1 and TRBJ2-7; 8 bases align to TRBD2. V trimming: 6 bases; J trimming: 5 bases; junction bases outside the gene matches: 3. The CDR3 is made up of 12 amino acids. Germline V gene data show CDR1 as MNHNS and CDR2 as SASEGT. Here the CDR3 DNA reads TGTGCCAGCAGAGCGCGGGGGGACGAGCAGTACTTC. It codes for CASRARGDEQYF.

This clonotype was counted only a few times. The CDR3 is CASSSGRGYEQYF. CDR3 coding DNA: TGTGCCAGCAGTTCCGGCAGAGGCTACGAGCAGTACTTC. The chain is built from TRBV28 and TRBJ2-7, with D unresolved. The V gene lost 4 bases and the J gene lost 3 bases, with 10 bases spanning the gap. Germline V gene sequence: CDR1 MDHEN, CDR2 SYDVKM. The CDR3 loop spans 13 amino acids.

CDR3 sequence reads: CSARTGGHEQFF. Written as DNA, the CDR3 is TGCAGCGCCCGGACTGGGGGACATGAGCAGTTCTTC. The V gene is TRBV29-1, the J gene TRBJ2-1, with D possibly called TRBD1 or TRBD2 (5 bases each). Trimming took 7 bases from V and 8 from J, leaving 15 bases between them. This CDR3 comprises 12 residues. Looked up from germline, CDR1 is SQVTM and CDR2 is ANQGSEA.

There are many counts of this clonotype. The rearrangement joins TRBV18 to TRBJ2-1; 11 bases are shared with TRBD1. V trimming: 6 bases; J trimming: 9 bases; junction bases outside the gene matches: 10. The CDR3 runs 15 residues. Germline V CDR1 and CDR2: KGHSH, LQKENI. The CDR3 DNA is TGTGCCAGCTCGGACCCGGGACAGGGGGGGACTGAGCAGTTCTTC. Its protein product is CASSDPGQGGTEQFF. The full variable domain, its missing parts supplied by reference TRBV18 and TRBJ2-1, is NAGVMQNPRHLVRRRGQEARLRCSPMKGHSHVYWYRQLPEEGLKFMVYLQKENIIDESGMPKERFSAEFPKEGPSILRIQQVVRGDSAAYFCASSDPGQGGTEQFFGPGTRLTVL.

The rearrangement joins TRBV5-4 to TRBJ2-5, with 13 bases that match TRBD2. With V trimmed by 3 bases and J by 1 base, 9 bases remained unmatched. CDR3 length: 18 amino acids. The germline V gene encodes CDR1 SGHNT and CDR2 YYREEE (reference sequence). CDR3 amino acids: CASSSPVRTSGGQETQYF. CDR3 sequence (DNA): TGTGCCAGCAGCTCGCCGGTGAGGACTAGCGGGGGCCAAGAGACCCAGTACTTC.

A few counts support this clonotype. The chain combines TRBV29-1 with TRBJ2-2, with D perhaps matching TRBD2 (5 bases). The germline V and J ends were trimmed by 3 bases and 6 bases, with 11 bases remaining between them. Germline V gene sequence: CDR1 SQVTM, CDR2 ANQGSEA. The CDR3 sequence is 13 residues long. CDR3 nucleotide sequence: TGCAGCGTTGATAGGCTGGAGGCCGGGGAGCTGTTTTTT. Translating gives CSVDRLEAGELFF.

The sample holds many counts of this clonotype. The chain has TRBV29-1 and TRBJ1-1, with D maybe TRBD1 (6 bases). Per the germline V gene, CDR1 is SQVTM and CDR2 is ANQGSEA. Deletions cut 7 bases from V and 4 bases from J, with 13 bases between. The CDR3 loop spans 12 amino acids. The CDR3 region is CSARQDPTEAFF. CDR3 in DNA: TGCAGCGCTCGACAGGACCCCACTGAAGCTTTCTTT.